Listed below are T cell receptor beta chains from one sample, sequenced in a study of beta chain features in type 1 diabetes. Method: immunoSEQ multiplex PCR; TCRdb's copy keeps in-frame clones and lacks some. The sample shows 600,000 to 700,000 clones, around an eighth of them seen only once. Material for sequencing was naive CD4+ T cells from blood. These receptors originate from a man aged 30-40 years with type 1 diabetes. The CDR3 runs from the conserved cysteine through the conserved F or W. The order of the fields is clone size, D gene, V gene, J gene, CDR3 DNA, CDR3 protein. D genes are given only for firm matches. The listing skips clone size in some rows; elsewhere it reads once, few, many or a size class.

size: NA
D: NA
V: TRBV30
J: TRBJ2-7
DNA: TGTGCCTGGAGTGTAGAGAGGGAGCAGTACTTC
CDR3: CAWSVEREQYF

size: NA
D: NA
V: TRBV7-2
J: TRBJ2-3
DNA: TGTGCCAGCAGCTCTCGCTCCGGGACAAACCCAGATACGCAGTATTTT
CDR3: CASSSRSGTNPDTQYF

size: few
D: TRBD1
V: TRBV7-9
J: TRBJ1-6
DNA: TGTGCCAGCAGCCGACAGGGCCTGCCATCACCCCTCCACTTT
CDR3: CASSRQGLPSPLHF

size: few
D: NA
V: TRBV9
J: TRBJ1-4
DNA: TGTGCCAGCAGCGTAGAAGGAGGGGGTGATGAAAAACTGTTTTTT
CDR3: CASSVEGGGDEKLFF

size: NA
D: NA
V: TRBV7-9
J: TRBJ2-4
DNA: TGTGCCAGCAGCTCATTGGAGCAGGCCAAAAACATTCAGTACTTC
CDR3: CASSSLEQAKNIQYF

size: few
D: NA
V: TRBV27
J: TRBJ2-1
DNA: TGTGCCAGCCACGGGGGCTTCTACAATGAGCAGTTCTTC
CDR3: CASHGGFYNEQFF

size: few
D: TRBD1
V: TRBV18
J: TRBJ2-7
DNA: TGTGCCAGCTCACCGACGACAGGGGGGTTCTACGAGCAGTACTTC
CDR3: CASSPTTGGFYEQYF

size: few
D: NA
V: TRBV5-4
J: TRBJ2-5
DNA: TGTGCCAGCAGCTTGGCTCGGGGAGGCGAGACCCAGTACTTC
CDR3: CASSLARGGETQYF

size: NA
D: NA
V: TRBV7-9
J: TRBJ1-2
DNA: TGTGCCAGCAGCTTAGAGGGCGCAGGGCATGGCTACACCTTC
CDR3: CASSLEGAGHGYTF

size: few
D: NA
V: TRBV29-1
J: TRBJ1-5
DNA: TGCAGCGTGGGTGGCAATCAGCCCCAGCATTTT
CDR3: CSVGGNQPQHF

size: few
D: TRBD1
V: TRBV27
J: TRBJ2-4
DNA: TGTGCCAGCAGCACAGGGGGCGAGGGGGCCAAAAACATTCAGTACTTC
CDR3: CASSTGGEGAKNIQYF

size: NA
D: NA
V: TRBV4-3
J: TRBJ2-5
DNA: TGCGCCAGCAGCCCTCGGACGCTAGAGACCCAGTACTTC
CDR3: CASSPRTLETQYF

size: NA
D: NA
V: TRBV4-3
J: TRBJ1-2
DNA: TGCGCCAGCAGCCAAAGGCAGGACAACTATGGCTACACCTTC
CDR3: CASSQRQDNYGYTF

size: NA
D: TRBD2
V: TRBV7-2
J: TRBJ2-7
DNA: TGTGCCAGCAGCTATACTAGCGGGGGAACCTACGAGCAGTACTTC
CDR3: CASSYTSGGTYEQYF

size: few
D: TRBD2
V: TRBV4-3
J: TRBJ2-3
DNA: TGCGCCAGCAGCCATCAGACGGGAGGAATCGCAGATACGCAGTATTTT
CDR3: CASSHQTGGIADTQYF

size: NA
D: NA
V: TRBV6-6
J: TRBJ2-7
DNA: TGTGCCAGCAGTTACCCCCCCGAGCAGTACTTC
CDR3: CASSYPPEQYF

size: NA
D: TRBD1
V: TRBV30
J: TRBJ2-1
DNA: TGTGCCAGGGGGGACAGGGGTAATGAGCAGTTCTTC
CDR3: CARGDRGNEQFF

size: few
D: NA
V: TRBV7-7
J: TRBJ2-5
DNA: TGTGCCAGCAGCCCATCCTCGTGGACCCAGTACTTC
CDR3: CASSPSSWTQYF

size: NA
D: TRBD1
V: TRBV7-9
J: TRBJ1-6
DNA: TGTGCCAGCAGCCCCCGACAGGGAACTTCACCCCTCCACTTT
CDR3: CASSPRQGTSPLHF

size: few
D: TRBD1
V: TRBV7-9
J: TRBJ1-6
DNA: TGTGCCAGCAGCTCCCAGGGGGCGCGGGATTCACCCCTCCACTTT
CDR3: CASSSQGARDSPLHF

size: NA
D: TRBD2
V: TRBV9
J: TRBJ2-5
DNA: TGTGCCAGCAGCGTGGGCGGGCTAGCGGGGGGGTTCCAAGAGACCCAGTACTTC
CDR3: CASSVGGLAGGFQETQYF

size: NA
D: TRBD2
V: TRBV9
J: TRBJ2-5
DNA: TGTGCCAGCAGCAAACCTAGCGGGGACCAAGAGACCCAGTACTTC
CDR3: CASSKPSGDQETQYF

size: few
D: NA
V: TRBV7-8
J: TRBJ1-2
DNA: TGTGCCAGCAGCCCCAGGGAGAGGGGAACGACCAGCTATGGCTACACCTTC
CDR3: CASSPRERGTTSYGYTF

size: few
D: NA
V: TRBV29-1
J: TRBJ1-4
DNA: TGCAGCGTTCCTACCGGGAAGGGGGGTGAAAAACTGTTTTTT
CDR3: CSVPTGKGGEKLFF

size: NA
D: NA
V: TRBV19
J: TRBJ2-3
DNA: TGTGCCAGTAGGCAGATAATTAGCACAGATACGCAGTATTTT
CDR3: CASRQIISTDTQYF

size: few
D: NA
V: TRBV19
J: TRBJ2-3
DNA: TGTGCCAGTAGCCGTGGCGGGGGCACCACAGATACGCAGTATTTT
CDR3: CASSRGGGTTDTQYF

size: few
D: NA
V: TRBV13
J: TRBJ1-2
DNA: TGTGCCAGCAGCTTAGGACAGGGAGACTATGGCTACACCTTC
CDR3: CASSLGQGDYGYTF

size: NA
D: NA
V: TRBV2
J: TRBJ1-1
DNA: TGTGCCAGCAGCCTCTCCGGGGGAAACACTGAAGCTTTCTTT
CDR3: CASSLSGGNTEAFF

size: few
D: TRBD1
V: TRBV2
J: TRBJ2-2
DNA: TGTGCCAGCAGGGGGACAGGGAACACCGGGGAGCTGTTTTTT
CDR3: CASRGTGNTGELFF

size: NA
D: NA
V: TRBV7-9
J: TRBJ1-2
DNA: TGTGCCAGCAGCTCGGGTGGGAGGCCCTATGGCTACACCTTC
CDR3: CASSSGGRPYGYTF

size: NA
D: NA
V: TRBV6-1
J: TRBJ2-3
DNA: TGTGCCAGCAAGTTCGGGGGCACAGATACGCAGTATTTT
CDR3: CASKFGGTDTQYF

size: few
D: NA
V: TRBV27
J: TRBJ2-7
DNA: TGTGCCAGCAGTCCGCAACAGGGAACATGGGTCTTC
CDR3: CASSPQQGTWVF

size: NA
D: NA
V: TRBV9
J: TRBJ2-5
DNA: TGTGCCAGCAGCGGGGCCCCGACAGAGACCCAGTACTTC
CDR3: CASSGAPTETQYF

size: few
D: TRBD1
V: TRBV7-2
J: TRBJ1-2
DNA: TGTGCCAGCAGCCAAGAAGGGGGCAATAACTATGGCTACACCTTC
CDR3: CASSQEGGNNYGYTF

size: NA
D: NA
V: TRBV5-4
J: TRBJ2-3
DNA: TGTGCCAGCAGCCCCGTCGGACAGAGCCACCCAGATACGCAGTATTTT
CDR3: CASSPVGQSHPDTQYF

size: few
D: TRBD1
V: TRBV2
J: TRBJ1-2
DNA: TGTGCCAGCAGCGGACAGGGGAGCTCCACTTATGGCTACACCTTC
CDR3: CASSGQGSSTYGYTF

size: NA
D: NA
V: TRBV5-1
J: TRBJ2-3
DNA: TGCGCCAGCAGCTCTCCAGTTAGCACAGATACGCAGTATTTT
CDR3: CASSSPVSTDTQYF

size: NA
D: NA
V: TRBV28
J: TRBJ1-6
DNA: TGTGCCAGCCGAATCACCCATAATTCACCCCTCCACTTT
CDR3: CASRITHNSPLHF

size: NA
D: NA
V: TRBV5-1
J: TRBJ1-5
DNA: TGCGCCAGCAGCTTGGACGGGGTTCAGCCCCAGCATTTT
CDR3: CASSLDGVQPQHF

size: NA
D: TRBD2
V: TRBV5-6
J: TRBJ2-3
DNA: TGTGCCAGCAGCTCGCCGGGACTACCTACGAGGAATACGCAGTATTTT
CDR3: CASSSPGLPTRNTQYF

size: NA
D: NA
V: TRBV4-3
J: TRBJ1-2
DNA: TGCGCCAGCAGCCTGGACCAGCGTGTCTATGGCTACACCTTC
CDR3: CASSLDQRVYGYTF

size: NA
D: NA
V: TRBV6-5
J: TRBJ2-7
DNA: TGTGCCAGCAGTCCCCTCCGGGAACCCTACGAGCAGTACTTC
CDR3: CASSPLREPYEQYF

size: few
D: NA
V: TRBV13
J: TRBJ1-5
DNA: TGTGCCAGCAGCTTAGGGTCAGGGGACCAGCCCCAGCATTTT
CDR3: CASSLGSGDQPQHF

size: NA
D: NA
V: TRBV6-5
J: TRBJ1-1
DNA: TGTGCCAGCAGCCGAAGGGAGTACACTGAAGCTTTCTTT
CDR3: CASSRREYTEAFF

size: few
D: TRBD1
V: TRBV9
J: TRBJ1-6
DNA: TGTGCCAGCAGCGAAACGGGGACAGGAGTGATAGGCGATTCACCCCTCCACTTT
CDR3: CASSETGTGVIGDSPLHF

size: NA
D: NA
V: TRBV5-1
J: TRBJ2-3
DNA: TGCGCCAGCAGCTTATCTAGCAGGTCCTCATCAGATACGCAGTATTTT
CDR3: CASSLSSRSSSDTQYF

size: once
D: NA
V: TRBV2
J: TRBJ1-1
DNA: TGTGCCAGCAGGACAGCGATGAACACTGAAGCTTTCTTT
CDR3: CASRTAMNTEAFF

size: NA
D: TRBD1
V: TRBV30
J: TRBJ2-2
DNA: TGTGCCTGGAGTTCTCCTAGGGGACAGGACGCCGGGGAGCTGTTTTTT
CDR3: CAWSSPRGQDAGELFF